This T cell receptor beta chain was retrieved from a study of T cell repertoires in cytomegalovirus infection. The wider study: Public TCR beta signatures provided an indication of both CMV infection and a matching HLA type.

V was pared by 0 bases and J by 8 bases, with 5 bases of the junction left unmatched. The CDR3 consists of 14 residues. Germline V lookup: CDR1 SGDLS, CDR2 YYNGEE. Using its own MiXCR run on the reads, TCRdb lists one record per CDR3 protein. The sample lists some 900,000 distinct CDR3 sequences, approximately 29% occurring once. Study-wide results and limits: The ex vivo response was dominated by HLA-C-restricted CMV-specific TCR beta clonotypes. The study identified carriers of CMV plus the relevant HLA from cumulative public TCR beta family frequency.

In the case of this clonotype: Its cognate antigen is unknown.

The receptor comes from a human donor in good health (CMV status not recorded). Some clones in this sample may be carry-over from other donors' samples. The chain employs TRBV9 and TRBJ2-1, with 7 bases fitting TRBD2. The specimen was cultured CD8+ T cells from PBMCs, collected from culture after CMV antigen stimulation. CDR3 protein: CASSVEVAGDEQFF. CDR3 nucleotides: TGTGCCAGCAGCGTAGAGGTAGCGGGCGATGAGCAGTTCTTC.